This TCR beta chain was sequenced in a study of blood T cell repertoires in COVID-19. This table comes from immunoSEQ multiplex PCR, and its TCRdb copy is limited to in-frame clones, with some not included. This sample has around 250,000 clones, with roughly 84% found just once. CDR3 length equals 14 residues. With 7 bases removed from V and 6 bases from J, the gap between germline ends came to 15 bases. Germline loops: CDR1 MDHEN, CDR2 SYDVKM. Sequencing used peripheral blood. The clonotype was recovered from a woman between 35 and 50 years old who had recovered from COVID-19. The J gene is TRBJ2-2, the V gene TRBV28; tentatively, D is TRBD2 (7 bases). This CDR3 is CASTRGGFSGELFF. Written as DNA, the CDR3 is TGTGCCAGCACGAGGGGGGGCTTTTCCGGGGAGCTGTTTTTT.